Listed here are 31 T cell receptor beta chains from one sample, sequenced in a study of PD-1 blockade in mismatch repair-deficient tumors. Here immunoSEQ multiplex PCR was the method, and the copy in TCRdb shows in-frame clones only, minus some. The sample shows about 68,000 clones, 70% to 80% of them seen only once. The source material was peripheral blood, sampled 2 weeks after starting pembrolizumab. Source of these receptors: an adult with mismatch repair-deficient cancer.

The chain is built from TRBV7-2 and TRBJ1-3; 10 bases agree with TRBD1. V was clipped by 6 bases and J by 0 bases; unmatched bases: 5. Germline loops: CDR1 SGHTA, CDR2 FQGNSA. This CDR3 comprises 16 residues. The CDR3: CASSHRTGGSGNTIYF. The CDR3 nucleotides read TGTGCCAGCAGTCACCGGACAGGGGGCTCTGGAAACACCATATATTTT. Filled out from reference TRBV7-2 and TRBJ1-3, the complete variable domain reads GAGVSQSPSNKVTEKGKDVELRCDPISGHTALYWYRQSLGQGLEFLIYFQGNSAPDKSGLPSDRFSAERTGGSVSTLTIQRTQQEDSAVYLCASSHRTGGSGNTIYFGEGSWLTVV.

This sequence joins TRBV7-6 and TRBJ2-6; no reliable D call. Per germline, CDR1 SGHVS and CDR2 FNYEAQ. The CDR3 consists of 13 residues. V lost 5 bases and J 4 bases, leaving 6 bases between the germline ends. CDR3 sequence (DNA): TGTGCCAGCAGCAGTGGCGGGGCCAACGTCCTGACTTTC. Amino acid sequence: CASSSGGANVLTF.

This chain links TRBV5-6 with TRBJ1-2; the D is unclear. This CDR3 is 12 amino acids long. CDR1 SGHDT and CDR2 YYEEEE come from the germline V gene. Trimming removed 4 bases at V and 7 bases at J, with 11 bases between. The CDR3 sequence: CASSKPGSGYTF. The CDR3 DNA follows: TGTGCCAGCAGCAAACCGGGCTCTGGCTACACCTTC. The variable domain in full, with the rest retrieved from reference TRBV5-6 and TRBJ1-2, is DAGVTQSPTHLIKTRGQQVTLRCSPKSGHDTVSWYQQALGQGPQFIFQYYEEEERQRGNFPDRFSGHQFPNYSSELNVNALLLGDSALYLCASSKPGSGYTFGSGTRLTVV.

This chain links TRBV7-2 with TRBJ2-5; D perhaps matches TRBD1 (5 bases). Germline V gene lookup returns CDR1 SGHTA and CDR2 FQGNSA. This CDR3 contains 16 residues. V lost 1 base and J 1 base, leaving 13 bases between the germline ends. This CDR3 is CASSLVGVRAQETQYF. CDR3 sequence (DNA): TGTGCCAGCAGCTTAGTAGGGGTTAGGGCCCAAGAGACCCAGTACTTC.

This clone has only a few counts. The rearrangement links TRBV28 to TRBJ2-5, with 9 bases matching TRBD1. Germline CDR1 and CDR2: MDHEN and SYDVKM. V lost 5 bases, J lost 0 bases, and 10 bases stayed unmatched. The CDR3 has 17 amino acids. DNA of the CDR3: TGTGCCAGCAGTCCAGACAGGGGGGCTAGGTACCAAGAGACCCAGTACTTC. This encodes CASSPDRGARYQETQYF.

The genes are TRBV29-1 and TRBJ2-1, with TRBD2 matching 9 bases. The CDR3 sequence is 15 residues long. Trimming at V came to 3 bases and at J to 3 bases, leaving 6 bases not matched to a gene. Germline lookup yields CDR1 SQVTM and CDR2 ANQGSEA. The CDR3 DNA follows: TGCAGCGTTGACCGAGCGGGAGGACTCTACAATGAGCAGTTCTTC. Translation: CSVDRAGGLYNEQFF.

CDR3 residues: CASSPNFSETQYF. CDR3 bases: TGTGCCAGCAGTCCCAATTTTTCAGAGACCCAGTACTTC. This chain uses TRBV6-1 with TRBJ2-5; D gene uncertain. Germline V gene lookup returns CDR1 MNHNS and CDR2 SASEGT. CDR3 length: 13 amino acids. V was shortened by 5 bases and J by 4 bases, with 11 bases between the two germline ends.

This chain joins TRBV4-1 and TRBJ2-5; TRBD2 might be the D (6 bases). V lost 1 base to trimming and J lost 5 bases, with 11 bases between them. The CDR3 is made up of 14 amino acids. Germline values: CDR1 MGHRA, CDR2 YSYEKL. The CDR3 here is CASSQGTGSETQYF. The CDR3 bases are TGCGCCAGCAGCCAAGGAACCGGGAGCGAGACCCAGTACTTC.

The V gene is TRBV19, the J gene TRBJ2-1; TRBD1 aligns across 10 bases. CDR3 length equals 14 residues. The V gene's germline CDR1 is LNHDA and CDR2 SQIVND (reference sequence). V lost 5 bases, J lost 8 bases, and 6 bases stayed unmatched. The CDR3 nucleotides read TGTGCCAGTAGTCCTCGACAGGGGGCACATGAGCAGTTCTTC. Translating it yields CASSPRQGAHEQFF.

V gene TRBV5-4 combines with J gene TRBJ1-2; 8 bases are shared with TRBD1. After removal of 4 bases from V and 8 bases from J, the junction contained 7 bases not matched to a gene. The V gene's germline CDR1 is SGHNT and CDR2 YYREEE (reference sequence). There are 13 residues in the CDR3. The CDR3 nucleotides are TGTGCCAGCAGCCTGCAGGGGGCGGGCGGCTACACCTTC. Amino acid sequence: CASSLQGAGGYTF.

Concerning this clone itself: Its ends do not fully match the called genes, so a read error is possible. The V gene is TRBV7-7, the J gene TRBJ2-2, with 8 positions matching TRBD2. The CDR3 totals 15 residues. CDR1 is SSHAT, CDR2 FNYEAQ, per germline (reference sequence). The CDR3: CASSFSGKGTGELFF. The CDR3 DNA follows: TGTGCTAGCAGCTTTAGCGGGAAGGGGACCGGGGAGCTGTTTTTT.

The chain combines TRBV19 with TRBJ2-1; D may be TRBD2 (5 bases). CDR1 LNHDA and CDR2 SQIVND come from the germline V gene (reference sequence). The CDR3 is 14 amino acids. Trimming left V 5 bases short and J 6 bases short, with 14 bases between. This CDR3 reads CASSLGRGSNEQFF. CDR3 in DNA: TGTGCCAGTAGTCTTGGTCGGGGTTCCAATGAGCAGTTCTTC. Filled out from reference TRBV19 and TRBJ2-1, the complete variable domain reads DGGITQSPKYLFRKEGQNVTLSCEQNLNHDAMYWYRQDPGQGLRLIYYSQIVNDFQKGDIAEGYSVSREKKESFPLTVTSAQKNPTAFYLCASSLGRGSNEQFFGPGTRLTVL.

The rearrangement uses TRBV11-3 and TRBJ2-2, with a weak D call TRBD1 (6 bases). Germline-derived CDR1 and CDR2 are SGHNT and YENEEA. CDR3 length equals 18 residues. Between the trimmed V and J ends, which lost 1 base and 1 base, there was a span of 16 bases. The CDR3 sequence: CASSLGRWDTQNTGELFF. The CDR3, as DNA: TGTGCCAGCAGCTTAGGTCGATGGGACACTCAGAACACCGGGGAGCTGTTTTTT.

The chain has TRBV19 and TRBJ1-5; D not resolved. This CDR3 has 14 amino acids. Trimming pared 3 bases from V and 2 bases from J, leaving 8 bases between. CDR1 is LNHDA, CDR2 SQIVND, per germline (reference sequence). CDR3: CASSILSGNQPQHF. In DNA, the CDR3 is TGTGCCAGTAGTATCCTTTCCGGCAATCAGCCCCAGCATTTT.

The chain links TRBV11-1 to TRBJ1-1; D gene ambiguous. The CDR3 extends over 13 amino acids. Germline assignment: CDR1 SGHAT and CDR2 FQDESV (reference sequence). Trimming pared 5 bases from V and 1 base from J, leaving 8 bases between. This CDR3 reads CASSLQQNTEAFF. The CDR3 DNA reads TGTGCCAGCAGCCTACAACAGAACACTGAAGCTTTCTTT.

The chain joins TRBV13 to TRBJ1-1; perhaps TRBD1 as D (5 bases). CDR3 length: 13 amino acids. Germline CDR1 PRHDT, CDR2 FYEKMQ (reference sequence). With 6 bases removed from V and 1 base from J, the gap between germline ends came to 9 bases. CDR3: CASRGTGNTEAFF. The CDR3 bases are TGTGCCAGCAGAGGGACGGGGAACACTGAAGCTTTCTTT.

The chain is built from TRBV2 and TRBJ2-4, with a tentative D call TRBD1 (6 bases). CDR3 length: 16 amino acids. V lost 0 bases to trimming and J lost 8 bases, with 17 bases between them. Germline V CDR1 and CDR2: SNHLY, FYNNEI. This CDR3 reads CASSEALGRGVDIQYF. Written as DNA, the CDR3 is TGTGCCAGCAGTGAAGCGCTTGGCAGGGGAGTCGACATTCAGTACTTC.

The rearrangement links TRBV5-8 to TRBJ2-1; D gene unclear. Germline values: CDR1 SGHTS, CDR2 YDEGEE. Trimming removed 4 bases from V and 6 bases from J, with 11 bases in between. This CDR3 is built from 13 residues. The CDR3 sequence is CASSSKAFNEQFF. For the CDR3, the DNA is TGTGCCAGCAGCAGCAAGGCTTTCAATGAGCAGTTCTTC.

The chain combines TRBV4-3 with TRBJ2-3, with TRBD2 identical over 13 bases. Germline V CDR1 and CDR2: LGHNA, YSLEER. This CDR3 is 17 amino acids long. V shed 1 base and J 2 bases; nucleotides not matched to a gene: 3. CDR3 in amino acids: CASSQGLAGGFTDTQYF. CDR3 DNA sequence: TGCGCCAGCAGCCAAGGACTAGCGGGAGGTTTCACAGATACGCAGTATTTT.

V gene TRBV5-4 combines with J gene TRBJ2-6; D is unresolved. This CDR3 is 14 amino acids long. Germline CDR1 SGHNT, CDR2 YYREEE (reference sequence). With 4 bases removed from V and 0 bases from J, the gap between germline ends came to 5 bases. The chain's CDR3 is CASSVISGANVLTF. The CDR3 DNA follows: TGTGCCAGCAGCGTAATCTCTGGGGCCAACGTCCTGACTTTC.

The J gene is TRBJ1-5, the V gene TRBV7-2; 7 nucleotides align to TRBD1. V lost 7 bases, J lost 3 bases, and 6 bases stayed unmatched. The CDR3 has 14 amino acids. Germline CDR1 SGHTA, CDR2 FQGNSA. CDR3 amino acids: CASTPGQLNQPQHF. In DNA, the CDR3 is TGTGCCAGCACCCCGGGACAGCTCAATCAGCCCCAGCATTTT.

The V and J genes are TRBV5-1 and TRBJ1-2, with D unresolved. The CDR3 runs to 14 residues. Germline V gene lookup returns CDR1 SGHRS and CDR2 YFSETQ. The germline V and J ends were trimmed by 4 bases and 7 bases, with 17 bases remaining between them. In DNA form, the CDR3 reads TGCGCCAGCAGCCGTGAATGGGGTGTTGCTGGCTACACCTTC. It codes for CASSREWGVAGYTF.

This clone was observed a handful of times. The chain employs TRBV25-1 and TRBJ2-7, with D perhaps TRBD2 (6 bases). Per germline, CDR1 MGHDK and CDR2 SYGVNS. This CDR3 contains 11 residues. V was cut by 6 bases and J by 7 bases, with 10 bases left in between. CDR3 sequence (DNA): TGTGCCAGCAGGGAGGGGTTGGAGCAGTACTTC. This gives the protein CASREGLEQYF.

V usage is TRBV28 and J usage is TRBJ1-2; D perhaps matches TRBD1 (5 bases). The CDR3 is 11 amino acids. Germline lookup yields CDR1 MDHEN and CDR2 SYDVKM. V lost 10 bases to trimming and J lost 9 bases, with 15 bases between them. The CDR3 loop is CATVVWGRYTF. CDR3 in DNA: TGTGCCACCGTAGTCTGGGGACGCTACACCTTC.

The CDR3 nucleotides read TGTGCCAGTAGGCCAATAAACACCGGGGAGCTGTTTTTT. Its translation: CASRPINTGELFF. The V call is TRBV19, the J call TRBJ2-2; D unresolved. This CDR3 is built from 13 residues. V shed 6 bases and J shed 2 bases, with 7 bases lying between them. CDR1 and CDR2 from the germline V gene are LNHDA and SQIVND (reference sequence). Together with reference TRBV19 and TRBJ2-2, the CDR3 gives the full variable domain: DGGITQSPKYLFRKEGQNVTLSCEQNLNHDAMYWYRQDPGQGLRLIYYSQIVNDFQKGDIAEGYSVSREKKESFPLTVTSAQKNPTAFYLCASRPINTGELFFGEGSRLTVL.

The chain couples TRBV19 to TRBJ1-2; D may be TRBD1 (6 bases). The V gene's germline CDR1 is LNHDA and CDR2 SQIVND (reference sequence). The CDR3 runs 14 residues. Trimming shortened V by 5 bases and J by 3 bases, and 13 bases separated the two germline ends. The CDR3 reads CASSLWTADYGYTF. DNA for the CDR3: TGTGCCAGTAGTTTATGGACAGCCGACTATGGCTACACCTTC.

The table lists this clone with a count of one. The chain links TRBV6-1 to TRBJ1-5; D may be TRBD1 (5 bases). CDR1 is MNHNS and CDR2 is SASEGT in the germline V gene. The germline V and J ends were trimmed by 7 bases and 2 bases, with 15 bases remaining between them. The CDR3 runs 15 residues. CDR3 sequence (DNA): TGTGCCAGCACCCTTTATCAGGGCGGCAATCAGCCCCAGCATTTT. Its translation: CASTLYQGGNQPQHF.

The J gene is TRBJ2-1, the V gene TRBV25-1; TRBD1 is a possible D gene (6 bases). CDR1 MGHDK and CDR2 SYGVNS come from the germline V gene. The length of the CDR3 is 18 residues. The V end was cut by 0 bases, the J end by 1 base, with 16 bases between. The CDR3 loop reads CASSEYGAPRGSYNEQFF. CDR3 nucleotide sequence: TGTGCCAGCAGTGAATATGGTGCACCCAGGGGATCCTACAATGAGCAGTTCTTC.

This clone was seen a single time. The V call is TRBV18, the J call TRBJ1-2, with TRBD1 matching over 7 bases. With 3 bases clipped from V and 6 bases from J, the junction kept 7 bases outside the gene matches. This CDR3 spans 14 amino acids. The germline V gene encodes CDR1 KGHSH and CDR2 LQKENI. CDR3 sequence: CASSPSGTADGYTF. CDR3 DNA sequence: TGTGCCAGCTCACCGTCCGGGACAGCCGATGGCTACACCTTC.

This chain uses TRBV10-3 with TRBJ2-2; D may be TRBD1 (6 bases). Deletions cut 3 bases from V and 6 bases from J, with 11 bases between. This CDR3 has 14 amino acids. Looked up from germline, CDR1 is ENHRY and CDR2 is SYGVKD. This CDR3 is CAISDRGNAGELFF. The DNA for the CDR3 is TGTGCCATCAGTGACAGGGGTAACGCCGGGGAGCTGTTTTTT.

The rearrangement uses TRBV27 and TRBJ1-1, with D possibly TRBD1 on 5 matching bases. CDR1 MNHEY and CDR2 SMNVEV come from the germline V gene (reference sequence). The CDR3 consists of 16 residues. V lost 6 bases to trimming and J lost 0 bases, with 17 bases between them. CDR3 sequence reads: CASRWGVGNMNTEAFF. As DNA, the CDR3 is TGTGCCAGCAGGTGGGGGGTTGGGAATATGAACACTGAAGCTTTCTTT.